At least ten counts were recorded for the clone carrying this TCR beta chain. Its antigen is still unknown. The V and J ends lost 0 bases and 10 bases, in that order; junction bases with no gene match: 8. Germline V gives CDR1 LGHNA, CDR2 YSLEER. This CDR3 comprises 14 residues. TCRdb ran MiXCR on the 5' RACE reads and lists one entry per CDR3 protein. The table records just over 300,000 distinct CDR3 sequences, approximately 3.8% of them present only once. The sample belongs to a study of T cells after yellow fever vaccination. Study in general: SMART-Seq v4 Ultra Low Input served to prepare low-cell-number fractions. Study results and caveats: Clonotypes appearing in both CD4 and CD8 compartments existed, and their share was small. Weaker, the secondary response peaked sooner, at day 5 versus 15. The booster saw the reappearance of most primary-vaccination clones (approximately 96% CD4, 80% to 90% CD8).

The receptor comes from a young man who received the YFV17D yellow fever vaccine. The chain couples TRBV4-3 to TRBJ2-5; TRBD2 agrees at 7 bases. Sequenced here: PBMCs, sampled on the day of the yellow fever booster vaccination. CDR3 sequence reads: CASSQDGGVRDQYF. Here the CDR3 DNA reads TGCGCCAGCAGCCAAGATGGGGGGGTCAGGGACCAGTACTTC.